These 5 T cell receptor beta chains came from one sample sequenced in a study of blood T cell repertoires in COVID-19 (dated by TCRdb to 2018 to 2020). The library was produced with the immunoSEQ multiplex PCR assay. Held by TCRdb, this immuneACCESS table contains in-frame sequences only and omits some clones. Under half of the omission traces to an unresolved V gene where checked; the cause of the rest is unknown. This sample is represented by about 62,000 clones; around four fifths of them were singletons. 5% to 6.5% of the sample is held by the ten biggest clonotypes. Sequenced: peripheral blood. The receptors were sampled from a human donor in a cohort sampled during active COVID-19.

This clone was recorded only once. The chain is built from TRBV5-6 and TRBJ2-3; D might be TRBD2 (6 bases). The CDR3 totals 16 residues. V lost 3 bases to trimming and J lost 0 bases, with 14 bases between them. Germline V gene sequence: CDR1 SGHDT, CDR2 YYEEEE. CDR3 residues: CASSWRTTTSTDTQYF. The CDR3 DNA reads as TGTGCCAGCAGCTGGCGGACTACTACTAGCACAGATACGCAGTATTTT. Supplemented by reference TRBV5-6 and TRBJ2-3, the full variable domain reads DAGVTQSPTHLIKTRGQQVTLRCSPKSGHDTVSWYQQALGQGPQFIFQYYEEEERQRGNFPDRFSGHQFPNYSSELNVNALLLGDSALYLCASSWRTTTSTDTQYFGPGTRLTVL.

This clone has a handful of counts. The V call is TRBV2, the J call TRBJ2-7; tentatively, D is TRBD1 (6 bases). Germline assignment: CDR1 SNHLY and CDR2 FYNNEI. The CDR3 is 14 residues long. The V end lost 0 bases, the J end lost 3 bases, and 9 bases lay between the germline ends. CDR3 nucleotide sequence: TGTGCCAGCAGTGAAGCCCGGGACATCTACGAGCAGTACTTC. This codes for CASSEARDIYEQYF.

V gene TRBV27 combines with J gene TRBJ2-6; 8 nucleotides line up with TRBD1. The CDR3 is 19 amino acids. V was clipped by 4 bases and J by 0 bases; unmatched bases: 11. Germline CDR1 MNHEY, CDR2 SMNVEV (reference sequence). CDR3 nucleotides: TGTGCCAGCAGTTCAATCCGAGACAGGGGTCACTCTGGGGCCAACGTCCTGACTTTC. As protein: CASSSIRDRGHSGANVLTF. Full variable domain (rest looked up from reference TRBV27 and TRBJ2-6): EAQVTQNPRYLITVTGKKLTVTCSQNMNHEYMSWYRQDPGLGLRQIYYSMNVEVTDKGDVPEGYKVSRKEKRNFPLILESPSPNQTSLYFCASSSIRDRGHSGANVLTFGAGSRLTVL.

The chain joins TRBV12-3 or TRBV12-4 to TRBJ1-5; D remains unclear. Deletions cut 6 bases from V and 3 bases from J, with 9 bases between. The CDR3 contains 13 residues. The CDR3 DNA follows: TGTGCCAGCAGCTCCCAGTTCAATCAGCCCCAGCATTTT. Amino acids: CASSSQFNQPQHF.

The V call is TRBV5-1, the J call TRBJ2-7; the D gene is possibly TRBD1 (6 bases). V was clipped by 1 base and J by 2 bases, with 13 bases between them. CDR3 length: 15 residues. Germline V gene lookup returns CDR1 SGHRS and CDR2 YFSETQ. This CDR3 reads CASSLWAGVPYEQYF. The CDR3 coding sequence is TGCGCCAGCAGCTTGTGGGCAGGGGTACCCTACGAGCAGTACTTC.